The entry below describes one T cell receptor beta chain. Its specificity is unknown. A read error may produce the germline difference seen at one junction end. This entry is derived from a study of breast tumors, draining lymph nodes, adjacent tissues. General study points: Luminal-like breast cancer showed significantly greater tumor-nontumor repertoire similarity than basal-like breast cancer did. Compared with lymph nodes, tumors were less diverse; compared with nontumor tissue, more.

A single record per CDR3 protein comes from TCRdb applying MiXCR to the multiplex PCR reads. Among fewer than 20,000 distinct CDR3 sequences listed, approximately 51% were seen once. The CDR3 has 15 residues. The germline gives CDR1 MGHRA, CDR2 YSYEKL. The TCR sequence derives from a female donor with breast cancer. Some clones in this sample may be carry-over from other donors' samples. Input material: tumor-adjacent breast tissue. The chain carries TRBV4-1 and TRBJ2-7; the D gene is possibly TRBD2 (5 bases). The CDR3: CASSHLIDGVYGQYF. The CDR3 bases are TGCGCCAGCAGCCACCTCATCGACGGGGTGTACGGGCAGTACTTC.